This T cell receptor (beta chain) originates from a study of spatial heterogeneity in lung cancer. Study-wide background: Alpha-chain detections were consistently fewer than beta-chain detections among the sequences.

CDR3 size: 15 residues. The junction had 9 bases not matched to a gene; V was cut back by 5 bases and J by 3 bases. The V gene's germline CDR1 is DFQATT and CDR2 SNEGSKA (reference sequence). At least ten counts were recorded for this clonotype. Its antigen remains unidentified. Time point described: sample taken at primary tumor resection. Unsorted tumor, nontumor lung tissue or cryopreserved PBMC supplied the whole RNA. Broader study findings: Compared with follow-up, resection was when ubiquitous expanded tumor TCRs appeared in blood more.

TCRdb re-derived calls from the 5' RACE reads in MiXCR, one entry per CDR3 protein. The sample shows about 38,000 distinct CDR3 sequences, roughly 5.5% of them seen only once. This specimen was PBMCs, taken at surgery. The sequence was obtained from a female donor with early-stage non-small cell lung cancer. This chain links TRBV20-1 with TRBJ2-1; 8 bases map to TRBD2. This chain's CDR3 is CSAPGLANIYNEQFF. The CDR3 DNA is TGCAGTGCTCCCGGACTAGCAAACATCTACAATGAGCAGTTCTTC.